This T cell receptor beta chain was observed in a study of CD4 T cells in relation to SARS-CoV-2 and coronaviruses. Study-level points and caveats: Crossreactivity was assessed only for spike protein, not other viral proteins. Samples before the pandemic and after infection were not matched within any donor.

Sequenced by immunoSEQ multiplex PCR; TCRdb stores in-frame clones only, minus some. The sample yields 30,000 to 40,000 clones, 60% to 85% seen once. V shed 6 bases and J shed 8 bases, with 8 bases lying between them. The CDR3 is 11 amino acids. Germline-derived CDR1 and CDR2 are SNHLY and FYNNEI. Points on this clone: The antigen remains unidentified.

The sequence came from an adult with COVID-19. The chain joins TRBV2 to TRBJ2-1; D is undetermined. The specimen sequenced was memory CD4+ T cells from PBMCs, cultured in vitro. The CDR3 coding sequence is TGTGCCAGCAGCCCCACTTATGAGCAGTTCTTC. This codes for CASSPTYEQFF.